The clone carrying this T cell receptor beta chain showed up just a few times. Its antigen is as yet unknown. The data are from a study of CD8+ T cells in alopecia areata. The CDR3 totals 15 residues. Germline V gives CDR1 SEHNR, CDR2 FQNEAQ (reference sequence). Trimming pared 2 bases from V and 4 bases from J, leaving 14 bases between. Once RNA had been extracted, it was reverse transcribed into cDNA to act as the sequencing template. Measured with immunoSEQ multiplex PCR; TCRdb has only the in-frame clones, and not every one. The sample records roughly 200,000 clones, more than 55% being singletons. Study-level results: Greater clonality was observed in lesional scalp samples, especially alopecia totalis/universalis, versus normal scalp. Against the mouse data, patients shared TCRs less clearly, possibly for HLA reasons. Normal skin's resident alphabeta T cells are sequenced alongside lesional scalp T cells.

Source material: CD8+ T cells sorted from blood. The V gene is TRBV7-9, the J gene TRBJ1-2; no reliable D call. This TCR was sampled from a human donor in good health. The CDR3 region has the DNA TGTGCCAGCAGCTTAATTGCGGAACGATCCTATGGCTACACCTTC. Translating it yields CASSLIAERSYGYTF.